The TCR beta chain described here comes from a study of graft-versus-host responses after intestinal transplantation. Study as a whole: Among the recipients, transplants were multivisceral, liver-intestinal, or isolated intestinal. For around 3 years after anti-thymocyte globulin induction, all recipients took tacrolimus and steroids. Points from the study as a whole: There was an association between peak levels of circulating GvH clones and early post-transplant HvG declines. In recipient marrow, GvH clones were found, and some appeared first in ileum or blood.

There are 14 residues in the CDR3. CDR1 and CDR2 (germline): MNHEY, SMNVEV (reference sequence). V shed 6 bases, J shed 5 bases, and the junction held 6 bases outside the gene matches. As for this clone: No antigen is known for it.

Repertoires were generated with immunoSEQ multiplex PCR, while TCRdb's copy carries only in-frame clones and drops some. Of fewer than 9,500 clones listed, 92% were seen once; the top ten hold approximately 1.5%. The sequence came from a human patient who received an intestinal transplant, so some T cells may come from the graft donor. This material consisted of PBMCs, taken around 30 days after intestinal transplant. The rearrangement links TRBV27 to TRBJ2-5, with TRBD2 identical over 10 bases. The CDR3 sequence is CASRGAGGPETQYF. The CDR3 nucleotides are TGTGCCAGCAGGGGAGCGGGGGGGCCGGAGACCCAGTACTTC.